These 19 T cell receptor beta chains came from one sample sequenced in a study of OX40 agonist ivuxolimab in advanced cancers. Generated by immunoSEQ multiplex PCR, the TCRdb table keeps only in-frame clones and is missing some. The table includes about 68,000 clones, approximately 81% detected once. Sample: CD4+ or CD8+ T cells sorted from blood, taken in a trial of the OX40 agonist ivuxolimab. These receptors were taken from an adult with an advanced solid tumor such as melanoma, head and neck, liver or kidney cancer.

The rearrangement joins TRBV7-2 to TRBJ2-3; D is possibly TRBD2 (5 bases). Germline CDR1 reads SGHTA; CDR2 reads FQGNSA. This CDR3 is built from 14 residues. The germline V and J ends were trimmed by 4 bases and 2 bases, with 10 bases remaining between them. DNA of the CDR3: TGTGCCAGCAGCTCGACCGGGATCACAGATACGCAGTATTTT. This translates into CASSSTGITDTQYF.

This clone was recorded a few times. The CDR3 loop reads CASMVDREPDTQYF. The CDR3 DNA is TGTGCCAGTATGGTGGACAGGGAACCAGATACGCAGTATTTT. The chain has TRBV19 and TRBJ2-3, with 8 bases lining up with TRBD1. The germline gives CDR1 LNHDA, CDR2 SQIVND (reference sequence). CDR3 length equals 14 residues. J was trimmed by 4 bases and V by 7 bases; bases with no gene match: 7.

For the CDR3, the DNA is TGTGCCAGCAGTCCTGAATTAGGGGGTGAAAAACTGTTTTTT. As protein: CASSPELGGEKLFF. The V and J genes are TRBV6-4 and TRBJ1-4; D might be TRBD1 (6 bases). Trimming shortened V by 5 bases and J by 7 bases, and 14 bases separated the two germline ends. The CDR3 consists of 14 residues. Germline CDR1 and CDR2: MRHNA and SNTAGT.

CDR3 amino acids: CASSQDRSEAFF. CDR3 bases: TGCGCCAGCAGTCAAGACAGGTCTGAAGCTTTCTTT. The chain carries TRBV23-1 and TRBJ1-1; tentative D call: TRBD1 (6 bases). TRBV23-1 is recorded as an ORF, its role being uncertain. Trimming pared 2 bases from V and 6 bases from J, leaving 7 bases between. This CDR3 has 12 amino acids.

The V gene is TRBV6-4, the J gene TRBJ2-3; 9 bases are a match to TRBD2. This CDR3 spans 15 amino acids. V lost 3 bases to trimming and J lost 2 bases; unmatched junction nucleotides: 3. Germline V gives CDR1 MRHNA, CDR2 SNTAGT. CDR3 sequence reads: CASSESGGSTDTQYF. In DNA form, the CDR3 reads TGTGCCAGCAGTGAAAGCGGGGGGTCCACAGATACGCAGTATTTT.

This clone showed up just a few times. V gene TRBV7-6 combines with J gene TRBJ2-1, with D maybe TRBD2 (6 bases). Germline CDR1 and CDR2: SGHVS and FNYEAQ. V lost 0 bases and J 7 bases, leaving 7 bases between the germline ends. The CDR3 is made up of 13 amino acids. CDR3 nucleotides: TGTGCCAGCAGCTTAGCGCGGGGAAATGAGCAGTTCTTC. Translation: CASSLARGNEQFF.

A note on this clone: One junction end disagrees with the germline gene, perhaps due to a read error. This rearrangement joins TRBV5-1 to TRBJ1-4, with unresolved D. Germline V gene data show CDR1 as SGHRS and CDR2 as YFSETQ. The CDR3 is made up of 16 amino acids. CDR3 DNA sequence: TGCGTCAGCAGCTTGACGGTCCCGATGACTAATGAAAAACTGTTTTTT. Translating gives CVSSLTVPMTNEKLFF.

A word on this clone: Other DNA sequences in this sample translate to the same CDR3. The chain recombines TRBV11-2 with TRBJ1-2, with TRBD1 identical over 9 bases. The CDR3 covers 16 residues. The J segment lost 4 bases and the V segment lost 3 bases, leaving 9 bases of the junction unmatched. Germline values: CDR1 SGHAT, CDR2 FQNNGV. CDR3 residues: CASSFLTGGYAYGYTF. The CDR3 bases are TGTGCCAGCAGCTTCCTGACAGGGGGTTACGCCTATGGCTACACCTTC.

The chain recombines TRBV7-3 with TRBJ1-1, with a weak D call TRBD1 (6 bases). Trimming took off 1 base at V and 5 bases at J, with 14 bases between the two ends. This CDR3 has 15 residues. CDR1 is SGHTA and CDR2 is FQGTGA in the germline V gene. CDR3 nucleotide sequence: TGTGCCAGCAGCTTAATGGGGGGGCTAGGAACTGAAGCTTTCTTT. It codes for CASSLMGGLGTEAFF.

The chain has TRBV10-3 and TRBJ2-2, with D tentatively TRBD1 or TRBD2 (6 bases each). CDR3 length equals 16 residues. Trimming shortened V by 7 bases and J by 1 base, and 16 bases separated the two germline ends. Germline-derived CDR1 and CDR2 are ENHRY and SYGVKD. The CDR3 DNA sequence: TGTGCCATCAAAACGGGGGCCAATATGAACACCGGGGAGCTGTTTTTT. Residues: CAIKTGANMNTGELFF.

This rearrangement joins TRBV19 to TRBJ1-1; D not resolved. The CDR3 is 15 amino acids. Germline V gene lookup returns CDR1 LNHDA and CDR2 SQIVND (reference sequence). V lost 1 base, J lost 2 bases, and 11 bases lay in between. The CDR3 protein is CASSIAQSVNTEAFF. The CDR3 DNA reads TGTGCCAGTAGTATAGCTCAGTCCGTAAACACTGAAGCTTTCTTT.

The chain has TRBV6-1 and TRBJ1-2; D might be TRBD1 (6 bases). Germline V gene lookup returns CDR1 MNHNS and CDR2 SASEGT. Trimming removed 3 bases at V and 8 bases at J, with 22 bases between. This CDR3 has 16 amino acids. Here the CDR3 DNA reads TGTGCCAGCAGTGATGTCCGGGGGCGCGGATTAGTCGGCTACACCTTC. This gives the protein CASSDVRGRGLVGYTF.

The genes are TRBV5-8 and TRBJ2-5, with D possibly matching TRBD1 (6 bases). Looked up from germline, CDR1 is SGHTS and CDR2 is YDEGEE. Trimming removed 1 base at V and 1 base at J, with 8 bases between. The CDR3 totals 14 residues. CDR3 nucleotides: TGTGCCAGCAGCTTGTACAGGGCCCAAGAGACCCAGTACTTC. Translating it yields CASSLYRAQETQYF.

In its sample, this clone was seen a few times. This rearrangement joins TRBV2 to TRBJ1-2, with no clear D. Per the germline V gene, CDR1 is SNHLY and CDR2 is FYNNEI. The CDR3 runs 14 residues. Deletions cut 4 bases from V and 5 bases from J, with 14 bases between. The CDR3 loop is CASSGDGNNYGYTF. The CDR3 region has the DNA TGTGCCAGCAGTGGAGACGGGAACAATTATGGCTACACCTTC.

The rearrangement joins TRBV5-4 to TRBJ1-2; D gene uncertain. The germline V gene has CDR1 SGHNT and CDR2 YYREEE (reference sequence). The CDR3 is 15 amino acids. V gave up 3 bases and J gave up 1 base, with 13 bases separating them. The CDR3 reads CASSSDSLHNYGYTF. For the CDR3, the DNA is TGTGCCAGCAGCTCGGACTCCCTCCATAACTATGGCTACACCTTC.

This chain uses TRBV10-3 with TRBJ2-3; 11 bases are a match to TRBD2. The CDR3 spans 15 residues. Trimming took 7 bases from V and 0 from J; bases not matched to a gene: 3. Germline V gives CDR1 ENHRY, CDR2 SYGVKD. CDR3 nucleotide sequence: TGTGCCATCACTAGCGGGGGGTCTAGCACAGATACGCAGTATTTT. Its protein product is CAITSGGSSTDTQYF.

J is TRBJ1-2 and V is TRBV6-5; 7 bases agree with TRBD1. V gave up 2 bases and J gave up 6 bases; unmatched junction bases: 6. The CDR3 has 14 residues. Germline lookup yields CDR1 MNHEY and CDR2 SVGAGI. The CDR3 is CASSYQRTGDGYTF. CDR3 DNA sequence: TGTGCCAGCAGTTACCAGCGGACAGGCGATGGCTACACCTTC.

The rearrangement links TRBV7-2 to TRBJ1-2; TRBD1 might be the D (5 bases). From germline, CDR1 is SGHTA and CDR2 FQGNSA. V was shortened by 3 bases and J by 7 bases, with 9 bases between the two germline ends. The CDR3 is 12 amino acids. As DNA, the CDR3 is TGTGCCAGCAGCTTGGGGCCTCGTGGCTACACCTTC. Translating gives CASSLGPRGYTF.

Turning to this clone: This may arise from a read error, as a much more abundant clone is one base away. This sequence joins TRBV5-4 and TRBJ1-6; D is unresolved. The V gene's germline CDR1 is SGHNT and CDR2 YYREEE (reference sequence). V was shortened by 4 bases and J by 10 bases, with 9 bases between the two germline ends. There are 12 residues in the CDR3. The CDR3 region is CASSLYDSPLHF. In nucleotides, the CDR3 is TGTGCCAGCAGCCTCTACGACTCACCCCTCCACTTT.